This T cell receptor (beta chain) was captured by sequencing in a study of Ad26.COV2.S vaccination and SARS-CoV-2 variants. Trimming left V 2 bases short and J 10 bases short, with 15 bases between. Germline values: CDR1 MNHEY, CDR2 SVGAGI. CDR3 length equals 15 residues. Sequencing was performed with immunoSEQ multiplex PCR; in TCRdb, only in-frame clones are kept and a portion is missing. Of fewer than 400,000 clones in the sample, roughly 90% were seen once. Treatment here: around 19 received Ad26.COV2.S at low or high dose, single or two shots; roughly 5 received placebo; per-sample allocation not given. The study sampled participants on day 63 after the first vaccine or placebo injection.

The chain recombines TRBV6-5 with TRBJ1-6; D unresolved. This clonotype was obtained from a person aged 18-65 years who received the Ad26.COV2.S COVID-19 vaccine or a placebo. The material sequenced was peripheral blood, taken in a trial of Ad26.COV2.S vaccine versus placebo. As DNA, the CDR3 is TGTGCCAGCAGTTACGAACGGGTACTTTGGTCACCCCTCCACTTT. Encoded protein: CASSYERVLWSPLHF.